These 15 T cell receptor beta chains were all obtained from the same sample, sequenced in a study of T cells in localized non-small cell lung cancer. Here immunoSEQ multiplex PCR was the method, and the copy in TCRdb shows in-frame clones only, minus some. This table holds 45,000 to 60,000 clones, 80% to 90% found once. This specimen consisted of peripheral blood, obtained before any cancer treatment. These receptor sequences come from a woman aged 40 to 75 with stage I lung adenocarcinoma.

This sequence joins TRBV5-6 and TRBJ2-7, with a possible D match to TRBD2 (5 bases). V was trimmed by 0 bases and J by 6 bases, leaving 13 bases between them. Germline V gives CDR1 SGHDT, CDR2 YYEEEE. The CDR3 totals 14 residues. In DNA form, the CDR3 reads TGTGCCAGCAGCTTGGTCCAGGTAGAGGGCGAGCAGTACTTC. Translated: CASSLVQVEGEQYF.

The CDR3 is CASKSSPFPYNEQFF. The CDR3 nucleotides are TGTGCCAGTAAAAGTTCGCCCTTCCCCTACAATGAGCAGTTCTTC. The chain links TRBV19 to TRBJ2-1; no clear D gene. The germline V gene has CDR1 LNHDA and CDR2 SQIVND (reference sequence). The CDR3 is 15 amino acids. The V gene lost 7 bases and the J gene lost 2 bases, with 15 bases spanning the gap. Full variable domain (missing parts from reference TRBV19 and TRBJ2-1): DGGITQSPKYLFRKEGQNVTLSCEQNLNHDAMYWYRQDPGQGLRLIYYSQIVNDFQKGDIAEGYSVSREKKESFPLTVTSAQKNPTAFYLCASKSSPFPYNEQFFGPGTRLTVL.

This clone was counted once. The V gene is TRBV7-6, the J gene TRBJ2-3, with 10 bases that match TRBD2. The germline CDR1 and CDR2 sequences are SGHVS and FNYEAQ. The CDR3 contains 16 residues. V trimming: 0 bases; J trimming: 5 bases; junction bases outside the gene matches: 5. The CDR3 here is CASSLAVAGGVDTQYF. Here the CDR3 DNA reads TGTGCCAGCAGCTTAGCGGTAGCGGGGGGAGTAGATACGCAGTATTTT. Looking up the rest from reference TRBV7-6 and TRBJ2-3 gives the full variable domain: GAGVSQSPRYKVTKRGQDVALRCDPISGHVSLYWYRQALGQGPEFLTYFNYEAQQDKSGLPNDRFSAERPEGSISTLTIQRTEQRDSAMYRCASSLAVAGGVDTQYFGPGTRLTVL.

This rearrangement joins TRBV29-1 to TRBJ2-3; TRBD2 agrees at 11 bases. The ends lost 6 bases at V and 3 bases at J; junction bases unmatched: 8. The CDR3 length is 15 residues. Germline assignment: CDR1 SQVTM and CDR2 ANQGSEA. The CDR3 region has the DNA TGCAGCGTCGACGGTTCTAGCGGGGGGACAGATACGCAGTATTTT. Its translation: CSVDGSSGGTDTQYF.

This chain's CDR3 is CASSELAAGNTDTQYF. The CDR3 DNA reads as TGTGCCAGCAGTGAACTAGCGGCTGGGAACACAGATACGCAGTATTTT. The V call is TRBV28, the J call TRBJ2-3; 8 bases match TRBD2. Germline V gives CDR1 MDHEN, CDR2 SYDVKM. V dropped 5 bases and J dropped 2; count of bases not matched to a gene: 9. CDR3 length: 16 residues. Combining the CDR3 with reference TRBV28 and TRBJ2-3 gives the whole variable domain DVKVTQSSRYLVKRTGEKVFLECVQDMDHENMFWYRQDPGLGLRLIYFSYDVKMKEKGDIPEGYSVSREKKERFSLILESASTNQTSMYLCASSELAAGNTDTQYFGPGTRLTVL.

This clone has a handful of counts. CDR3: CASSEVAGGSYNEQFF. CDR3 coding DNA: TGTGCCAGCAGTGAGGTAGCGGGGGGATCCTACAATGAGCAGTTCTTC. This chain connects TRBV6-1 to TRBJ2-1; 10 nucleotides agree with TRBD2. CDR1 is MNHNS and CDR2 is SASEGT in the germline V gene. The J segment lost 1 base and the V segment lost 3 bases, leaving 3 bases of the junction unmatched. This CDR3 region has 16 residues.

This clone was recorded once. V gene TRBV30 combines with J gene TRBJ2-3; D possibly corresponds to TRBD2 (7 bases). Germline V lookup: CDR1 GTSNPN, CDR2 SVGIG (reference sequence). The CDR3 consists of 15 residues. Trimming cost V 2 bases and J 2 bases, with 14 bases left between them. CDR3 DNA sequence: TGTGCCTGGAGTAAGGGGGGGGGCAACACAGATACGCAGTATTTT. Its translation is CAWSKGGGNTDTQYF.

The chain carries TRBV7-6 and TRBJ2-2, with 8 bases identical to TRBD1. V trimming: 4 bases; J trimming: 7 bases; junction bases outside the gene matches: 8. Germline V CDR1 and CDR2: SGHVS, FNYEAQ. CDR3 length equals 15 residues. In DNA form, the CDR3 reads TGTGCCAGCAGCTCTTCAGGGGGCCGAGGCGGGGAGCTGTTTTTT. It is translated as CASSSSGGRGGELFF.

The rearrangement joins TRBV5-1 to TRBJ2-7, with TRBD1 matching 10 bases. J was trimmed by 2 bases and V by 0 bases; bases with no gene match: 5. The CDR3 length is 16 residues. Per the germline V gene, CDR1 is SGHRS and CDR2 is YFSETQ. CDR3 DNA sequence: TGCGCCAGCAGCTTGGACGCTGGGACAGGGGCCTACGAGCAGTACTTC. Translated, it gives CASSLDAGTGAYEQYF.

The V and J genes are TRBV30 and TRBJ2-1; D is uncertain. CDR1 GTSNPN and CDR2 SVGIG come from the germline V gene (reference sequence). The CDR3 is made up of 8 amino acids. The CDR3 nucleotides read TGTTCGTTCAATGAGCAGTTCTTC. Protein: CSFNEQFF.

This chain joins TRBV19 and TRBJ2-5; D possibly corresponds to TRBD2 (5 bases). Germline loops: CDR1 LNHDA, CDR2 SQIVND (reference sequence). V was trimmed by 5 bases and J by 2 bases, leaving 9 bases between them. The CDR3 covers 13 residues. As DNA, the CDR3 is TGTGCCAGTAGTCCCACGGGGCAAGAGACCCAGTACTTC. Translating gives CASSPTGQETQYF.

The rearrangement uses TRBV15 and TRBJ1-5, with D uncertain. Trimming pared 0 bases from V and 2 bases from J, leaving 11 bases between. Germline V gives CDR1 LNHNV, CDR2 YYDKDF (reference sequence). This CDR3 spans 16 amino acids. This chain's CDR3 is CATSRDGRGGNQPQHF. In nucleotides, the CDR3 is TGTGCCACCAGCAGAGATGGCCGGGGAGGCAATCAGCCCCAGCATTTT.

The chain uses TRBV5-1 and TRBJ2-5, with TRBD1 as a possible D gene (6 bases). Deletions cut 4 bases from V and 9 bases from J, with 16 bases between. Germline CDR1 is SGHRS and CDR2 is YFSETQ. This CDR3 comprises 13 residues. The CDR3, as DNA: TGCGCCAGCAGCCAGGGGTCTGAGGTGTCCCAGTACTTC. Encoded protein: CASSQGSEVSQYF.

This chain uses TRBV30 with TRBJ1-1; D remains ambiguous. V was trimmed by 2 bases and J by 7 bases, leaving 11 bases between them. This CDR3 has 12 residues. Germline V gene lookup returns CDR1 GTSNPN and CDR2 SVGIG (reference sequence). CDR3 bases: TGTGCCTGGAGTCTGCCAGTCGGTGAAGCTTTCTTT. It encodes CAWSLPVGEAFF.

This chain connects TRBV30 to TRBJ1-1; tentative D call: TRBD1 (6 bases). Trimming removed 3 bases from V and 4 bases from J, with 12 bases in between. The CDR3 spans 13 residues. Germline-derived CDR1 and CDR2 are GTSNPN and SVGIG (reference sequence). The CDR3 sequence: CAWSRGGPTEAFF. The CDR3 DNA is TGTGCCTGGAGCCGTGGGGGCCCCACTGAAGCTTTCTTT. Drawing the rest from reference TRBV30 and TRBJ1-1, the complete variable domain is SQTIHQWPATLVQPVGSPLSLECTVEGTSNPNLYWYRQAAGRGLQLLFYSVGIGQISSEVPQNLSASRPQDRQFILSSKKLLLSDSGFYLCAWSRGGPTEAFFGQGTRLTVV.